These T cell receptor beta chains were read from a single sample in a study of shared clonotypes between healthy human individuals. This table comes from immunoSEQ multiplex PCR, and its TCRdb copy is limited to in-frame clones, with some not included. The sample includes about 820,000 clones, more than 85% of them seen just once. The sequenced sample consisted of naive CD8+ T cells sorted from blood. The receptors shown here come from a man aged 25 to 40 in good health. CDR3s leave out the opening cysteine and the closing phenylalanine or tryptophan. D genes are given only for firm matches.

j_gene | v_gene | d_gene | CDR3aa
TRBJ1-5 | TRBV27 | NA | ASSLRGSGNQPQH
TRBJ2-7 | TRBV5-5 | NA | ASSLVAGSYEQY
TRBJ2-7 | TRBV15 | NA | ATSRVDRDSYEQY
TRBJ2-3 | TRBV7-7 | NA | ASSLAPGLTDTQY
TRBJ1-4 | TRBV28 | NA | ASSPRVGGNEKLF
TRBJ2-3 | TRBV10-3 | TRBD2 | AISESRGGTNRREDTQY
TRBJ2-5 | TRBV5-1 | TRBD2 | ASSLGLAGRETQY
TRBJ2-5 | TRBV7-9 | NA | ASSSSGHRKETQY
TRBJ2-7 | TRBV27 | TRBD1 | ASRPPGQDYYEQY
TRBJ2-7 | TRBV11-2 | NA | ASSLDSWTEGFYEQY
TRBJ1-4 | TRBV11-2 | TRBD1 | ASSLGQGAEKLF
TRBJ2-7 | TRBV28 | NA | ASYRDYEQY
TRBJ2-1 | TRBV7-2 | NA | ASSSDISSGNEQF
TRBJ2-7 | TRBV27 | TRBD2 | ASTTAGGPNEQY
TRBJ1-1 | TRBV30 | NA | AWSVWGVTEAF
TRBJ1-5 | TRBV4-3 | NA | ASSQDRLRGSQPQH
TRBJ2-4 | TRBV9 | NA | ASSPPLAQNIQY
TRBJ2-1 | TRBV7-9 | NA | ASSLVSGYYNEQF
TRBJ2-7 | TRBV10-3 | TRBD2 | AISEGLAAYEQY
TRBJ2-7 | TRBV28 | TRBD1 | ASRDRLSYEQY
TRBJ1-5 | TRBV4-1 | NA | ASSQDSVQYLPPQH
TRBJ2-5 | TRBV15 | TRBD2 | ATSTSGSKEQY
TRBJ2-7 | TRBV21-1 | NA | ASSTRDSYEQY
TRBJ2-2 | TRBV11-2 | NA | ASSLGRSAWAGELF
TRBJ1-1 | TRBV6-5 | NA | ASSSPGRTEAF
TRBJ2-7 | TRBV7-2 | NA | ASSSDYKTYEQY
TRBJ2-2 | TRBV29-1 | NA | SVSPASNTGELF
TRBJ1-1 | TRBV27 | NA | ASSSGAGVRTEAF
TRBJ2-1 | TRBV7-2 | TRBD2 | ASSLVLADPYNEQF
TRBJ2-2 | TRBV6-6 | NA | ASSYQGGTGELF
TRBJ2-2 | TRBV7-9 | TRBD1 | ASSFTGQANTGELF
TRBJ2-7 | TRBV4-1 | NA | ASSQETGQGLLEQY
TRBJ2-7 | TRBV4-2 | TRBD2 | ASSEKGLAGAYEQY
TRBJ2-7 | TRBV28 | TRBD2 | ASSLVSGSTYEQY
TRBJ2-1 | TRBV11-3 | TRBD2 | ASSSRGSFEQF
TRBJ2-3 | TRBV11-2 | TRBD2 | ASSFGPSGRGSTDTQY
TRBJ2-3 | TRBV5-8 | TRBD1 | ASSGGTGSFTDTQY
TRBJ2-7 | TRBV10-1 | NA | ASSEAREVESEQY
TRBJ2-7 | TRBV5-4 | TRBD2 | ASSLETSGRTYEQY
TRBJ1-5 | TRBV6-5 | NA | ASSYDIGDQPQH
TRBJ2-1 | TRBV6-1 | TRBD2 | ASSEKRLAGVNNEQF
TRBJ1-1 | TRBV7-9 | NA | ASSFMGGTEAF
TRBJ2-1 | TRBV7-9 | TRBD2 | ASSSSGTTDYNEQF
TRBJ1-4 | TRBV5-4 | NA | ASSQTGNGLTNEKLF
TRBJ2-7 | TRBV5-8 | TRBD1 | ASSLLGQGASSYEQY
TRBJ2-7 | TRBV7-2 | NA | ASSLLDYLGSYEQY
TRBJ2-5 | TRBV11-2 | TRBD2 | ASSRGAGAGETQY
TRBJ2-2 | TRBV7-9 | NA | ASSPRGTGELF